The clone carrying this T cell receptor (beta chain) was detected ten times or more. These data originate in a study of T cells in Graves' hyperthyroidism and ophthalmopathy. The CDR3 extends over 16 amino acids. Germline V gives CDR1 MNHEY, CDR2 SVGAGI. V shed 6 bases and J 6 bases; nucleotides not matched to a gene: 15. Using RNA transcripts as the source, TCR beta CDR3 regions were amplified. Using the HTBI primer set, a first-round RT-PCR was run on the TCR CDR3. In TCRdb, the multiplex PCR reads were re-called with MiXCR into one record per CDR3 protein. The sample includes 30,000 to 35,000 distinct CDR3 sequences, roughly half of them seen just once.

The sample consisted of blood. V gene TRBV6-5 combines with J gene TRBJ2-7; 9 nucleotides match TRBD1. The clonotype originates from a woman in her 40s with Graves' ophthalmopathy. In DNA form, the CDR3 reads TGTGCCAGCAGGACCATCGTGAGGACAGGGGATGCCGAGCAGTACTTC. It yields the protein CASRTIVRTGDAEQYF.